The clone carrying this TCR beta chain was counted ten times or more. Its cognate antigen is unknown. RNA fractions of 10%, 30% or 50% and about 19,000 to 1,000,000 sorted cells were the source of naive CD8 libraries. The authors gated naive CD8 T cells as CD8+CD4-CCR7+CD45RA+ for sorting. This sample was included in a study of molecular identifiers for immune sequencing clone quantification. General observations from the study: Single-cell amounts of spiked Jurkat TCR RNA were reportedly detectable among roughly 950,000 naive cells. Clones of above 20 RNA copies carried over 99% of effector molecules; in naive cells they carried under 1%.

CDR3 length: 15 amino acids. V was cut by 0 bases and J by 1 base, with 10 bases left in between. Germline CDR1 and CDR2: LGHDT and YNNKEL (reference sequence). Each CDR3 protein gets one entry after TCRdb re-called the PCR reads with MiXCR. In the table there are hundreds of thousands of distinct CDR3 sequences, roughly a quarter of which are singletons. The material sequenced was naive CD8+ T cells from blood, with Jurkat cell RNA spiked in. Subset specified: FACS-sorted CD8+CD4-CCR7+CD45RA+ naive T cells. V is TRBV3-1 and J is TRBJ2-7; no clear D gene. The receptor was derived from a human donor in good health. Some libraries in this study had Jurkat cell RNA spiked in. In nucleotides, the CDR3 is TGTGCCAGCAGCCAAGATCGAAGCTTATCCTACGAGCAGTACTTC. This sequence encodes CASSQDRSLSYEQYF.